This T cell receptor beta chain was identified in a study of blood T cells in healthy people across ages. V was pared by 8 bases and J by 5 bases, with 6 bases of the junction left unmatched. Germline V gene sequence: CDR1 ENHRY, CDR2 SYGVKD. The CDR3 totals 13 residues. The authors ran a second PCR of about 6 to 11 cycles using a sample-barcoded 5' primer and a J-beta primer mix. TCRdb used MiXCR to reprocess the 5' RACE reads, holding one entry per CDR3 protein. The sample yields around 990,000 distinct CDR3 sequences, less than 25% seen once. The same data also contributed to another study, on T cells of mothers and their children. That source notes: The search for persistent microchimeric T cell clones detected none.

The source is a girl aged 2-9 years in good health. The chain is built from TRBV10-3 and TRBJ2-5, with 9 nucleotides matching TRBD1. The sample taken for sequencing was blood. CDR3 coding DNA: TGTGCCATCTCGACAGGACAGGGGGAGACCCAGTACTTC. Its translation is CAISTGQGETQYF.